The rows below give T cell receptor beta chains drawn from one sample of a study of OX40 agonist ivuxolimab in advanced cancers. Profiling relied on immunoSEQ multiplex PCR, and the TCRdb table lists in-frame clones only, not all of them. This sample has about 76,000 clones, with roughly 85% found just once. The source was CD4+ or CD8+ T cells sorted from blood, collected in a trial of the OX40 agonist ivuxolimab. Receptors were obtained from an adult with an advanced solid tumor such as melanoma, head and neck, liver or kidney cancer. Each CDR3 is given with its conserved first and last residue.

v_call: TRBV18; j_call: TRBJ2-7; cdr3_aa: CASSQADTYEQYF
v_call: TRBV7-2; j_call: TRBJ2-5; cdr3_aa: CASSSAGKETQYF
v_call: TRBV9; j_call: TRBJ1-6; cdr3_aa: CASSGQTYNSPLHF
v_call: TRBV18; j_call: TRBJ2-2; cdr3_aa: CASSPPWERGTGELFF
v_call: TRBV18; j_call: TRBJ2-3; cdr3_aa: CASSPVRNPTDTQYF
v_call: TRBV14; j_call: TRBJ2-2; cdr3_aa: CASSQTSPRDTGELFF
v_call: TRBV19; j_call: TRBJ1-4; cdr3_aa: CASSIDPKRGQASEKLFF
v_call: TRBV7-2; j_call: TRBJ2-5; cdr3_aa: CASSQAGIGETQYF
v_call: TRBV7-2; j_call: TRBJ2-7; cdr3_aa: CASSLLGRQRKYEQYF
v_call: TRBV9; j_call: TRBJ2-7; cdr3_aa: CASSVGQGAYEQYF
v_call: TRBV7-2; j_call: TRBJ1-5; cdr3_aa: CASSVVTDSNQPQHF
v_call: TRBV5-1; j_call: TRBJ2-7; cdr3_aa: CASSLALDSFYEQYF
v_call: TRBV6-5; j_call: TRBJ2-3; cdr3_aa: CASSYGQGADTQYF
v_call: TRBV19; j_call: TRBJ2-1; cdr3_aa: CASRPGDTRYNEQFF
v_call: TRBV18; j_call: TRBJ2-2; cdr3_aa: CASSPDRNTGELFF
v_call: TRBV2; j_call: TRBJ1-4; cdr3_aa: CASSERQGAGFLFF
v_call: TRBV7-2; j_call: TRBJ2-3; cdr3_aa: CASSPTSTDTQYF
v_call: TRBV4-2; j_call: TRBJ1-5; cdr3_aa: CASSQGGGRSNQPQHF
v_call: TRBV4-3; j_call: TRBJ2-4; cdr3_aa: CASSPDGSGATKNIQYF
v_call: TRBV4-2; j_call: TRBJ2-7; cdr3_aa: CASSPTSGGYTSYEQYF
v_call: TRBV5-1; j_call: TRBJ2-7; cdr3_aa: CASEEVAGAGDEQYF
v_call: TRBV30; j_call: TRBJ1-4; cdr3_aa: CAWSVWAGMGEKLFF
v_call: TRBV5-8; j_call: TRBJ1-5; cdr3_aa: CASSPPRGNQPQHF
v_call: TRBV5-1; j_call: TRBJ2-1; cdr3_aa: CASSLQGSSSYNEQFF
v_call: TRBV10-1; j_call: TRBJ2-7; cdr3_aa: CASSEYEQYF
v_call: TRBV5-6; j_call: TRBJ1-2; cdr3_aa: CASSRATGGNYGYTF
v_call: TRBV7-2; j_call: TRBJ1-5; cdr3_aa: CASSPHLKRDQPQHF
v_call: TRBV5-8; j_call: TRBJ2-1; cdr3_aa: CASSLASSYNEQFF
v_call: TRBV7-2; j_call: TRBJ1-2; cdr3_aa: CASSLATSAGYTF
v_call: TRBV7-2; j_call: TRBJ1-2; cdr3_aa: CASSSLGTGALYGYTF
v_call: TRBV19; j_call: TRBJ2-7; cdr3_aa: CASRDGQGGEQYF
v_call: TRBV6-4; j_call: TRBJ2-2; cdr3_aa: CASSVEDRTGELFF
v_call: TRBV5-1; j_call: TRBJ1-2; cdr3_aa: CASSLGTGAPGYTF
v_call: TRBV25-1; j_call: TRBJ1-2; cdr3_aa: CASSAPAGEINYGYTF
v_call: TRBV30; j_call: TRBJ1-1; cdr3_aa: CAPQTRMNTEAFF
v_call: TRBV7-8; j_call: TRBJ2-7; cdr3_aa: CASSLAGFVVTNEQYF
v_call: TRBV4-3; j_call: TRBJ2-3; cdr3_aa: CASSQGTSGEADTQYF
v_call: TRBV5-4; j_call: TRBJ1-2; cdr3_aa: CASSLDEGRLGRNGYTF
v_call: TRBV7-6; j_call: TRBJ2-5; cdr3_aa: CASSFSGGYQETQYF
v_call: TRBV18; j_call: TRBJ1-4; cdr3_aa: CASSPSAGRDEKLFF
v_call: TRBV14; j_call: TRBJ1-1; cdr3_aa: CASSPYLGTANTEAFF
v_call: TRBV10-2; j_call: TRBJ2-1; cdr3_aa: CASSEPSGGLNEQFF
v_call: TRBV27; j_call: TRBJ2-7; cdr3_aa: CASSRSEGNSYEQYF
v_call: TRBV7-2; j_call: TRBJ1-2; cdr3_aa: CASSLRREGNGYTF
v_call: TRBV5-4; j_call: TRBJ2-5; cdr3_aa: CASSLLSSTETQYF
v_call: TRBV6-5; j_call: TRBJ2-7; cdr3_aa: CASSFQGQGESEQYF
v_call: TRBV12-5; j_call: TRBJ1-1; cdr3_aa: CASGPIDREVEAFF
v_call: TRBV13; j_call: TRBJ2-3; cdr3_aa: CASSTGAGRETDTQYF
v_call: TRBV7-9; j_call: TRBJ2-5; cdr3_aa: CASSLSRWGAETQYF
v_call: TRBV4-3; j_call: TRBJ1-1; cdr3_aa: CASSQDWVTYTEAFF
v_call: TRBV6-6; j_call: TRBJ1-1; cdr3_aa: CASGGWYTEAFF
v_call: TRBV6-1; j_call: TRBJ2-1; cdr3_aa: CASSEAQDRGQFF
v_call: TRBV10-3; j_call: TRBJ2-7; cdr3_aa: CAIRGVGVHEQYF
v_call: TRBV6-1; j_call: TRBJ2-1; cdr3_aa: CASGAGYNEQFF
v_call: TRBV10-3; j_call: TRBJ1-4; cdr3_aa: CAISRTDEKLFF
v_call: TRBV4-3; j_call: TRBJ2-7; cdr3_aa: CASRYALGDNYEQYF
v_call: TRBV7-9; j_call: TRBJ2-5; cdr3_aa: CASSEGTQYF